The T cell receptor (beta chain) described here comes from a study of early T cells in non-severe SARS-CoV-2 infection. Trimming pared 6 bases from V and 3 bases from J, leaving 12 bases between. Germline loops: CDR1 SNHLY, CDR2 FYNNEI. This CDR3 region has 13 residues. TCRdb called the 5' RACE reads again in MiXCR, with one record for every CDR3 protein. This table holds roughly 51,000 distinct CDR3 sequences, about 7.6% found once. The starting material was whole blood, obtained at baseline. The chain joins TRBV2 to TRBJ2-7, with D tentatively TRBD2 (6 bases). This receptor was identified in an adult who was a healthcare worker with PCR-confirmed SARS-CoV-2 infection or an uninfected control (not recorded which). CDR3 protein: CASRRDSIYEQYF. The CDR3 coding sequence is TGTGCCAGCAGGAGGGACTCAATCTACGAGCAGTACTTC.